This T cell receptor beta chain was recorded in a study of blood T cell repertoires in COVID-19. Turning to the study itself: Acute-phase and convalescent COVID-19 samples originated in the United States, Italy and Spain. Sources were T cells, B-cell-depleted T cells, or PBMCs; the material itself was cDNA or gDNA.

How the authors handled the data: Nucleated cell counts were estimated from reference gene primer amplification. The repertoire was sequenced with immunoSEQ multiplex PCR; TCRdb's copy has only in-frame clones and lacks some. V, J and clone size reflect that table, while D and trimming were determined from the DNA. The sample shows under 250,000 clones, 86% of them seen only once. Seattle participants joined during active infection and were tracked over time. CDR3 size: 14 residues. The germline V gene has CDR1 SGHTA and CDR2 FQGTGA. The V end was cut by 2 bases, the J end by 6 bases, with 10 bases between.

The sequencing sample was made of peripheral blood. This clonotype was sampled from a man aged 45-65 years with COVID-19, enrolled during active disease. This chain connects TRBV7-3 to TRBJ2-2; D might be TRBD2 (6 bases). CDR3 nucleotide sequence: TGTGCCAGCAGCTTAGCGGGATATCCCGGGGAGCTGTTTTTT. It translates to CASSLAGYPGELFF.